Presented here are 4 T cell receptor beta chains from one specimen sequenced in a study of beta chain features in type 1 diabetes. Study-wide findings and caveats: The study found moderately but significantly shorter TCRB CDR3s in all four CD4+ subsets of Type 1 diabetes patients.

Expressed TCRB transcripts got sequenced, as all isolated RNA was reverse transcribed. Produced via immunoSEQ multiplex PCR; TCRdb's table is partial and in-frame only. The profile shows roughly 260,000 clones, 20% of them singletons. These TCRs are of unknown antigen specificity. The specimen sequenced was naive CD4+ T cells from blood. All receptors derive from a woman aged 40 to 50 with type 1 diabetes.

This clone was seen a handful of times. As DNA, the CDR3 is TGTGCCAGTAGTTCCCCCGGAGACAGGGCCTCCTACGAGCAGTACTTC. Protein sequence: CASSSPGDRASYEQYF. V is TRBV19 and J is TRBJ2-7, with 7 positions matching TRBD1. The V gene's germline CDR1 is LNHDA and CDR2 SQIVND (reference sequence). Losses at the gene ends were 5 bases for V and 0 bases for J; bases not matched to a gene: 10. This CDR3 spans 16 amino acids.

This chain uses TRBV7-2 with TRBJ2-4, with TRBD1 identical over 9 bases. CDR3 length: 16 amino acids. After removal of 2 bases from V and 1 base from J, the junction contained 3 bases not matched to a gene. Germline V gene data show CDR1 as SGHTA and CDR2 as FQGNSA. The CDR3 region has the DNA TGTGCCAGCAGCTTACGGACAGGGGAGGCCAAAAACATTCAGTACTTC. The encoded protein is CASSLRTGEAKNIQYF.

This clone has just a few counts. The chain employs TRBV9 and TRBJ1-2, with D hard to call. CDR1 is SGDLS, CDR2 YYNGEE, per germline. The CDR3 is made up of 15 amino acids. Trimming removed 1 base at V and 2 bases at J, with 12 bases between. The CDR3 nucleotides read TGTGCCAGCAGCGTATTCCCGACGGGAAACTATGGCTACACCTTC. This codes for CASSVFPTGNYGYTF.

This clone was seen a few times. J is TRBJ1-1 and V is TRBV29-1; D not certain. Germline CDR1 reads SQVTM; CDR2 reads ANQGSEA. This CDR3 is built from 12 residues. Trimming removed 4 bases from V and 5 bases from J, with 11 bases in between. The CDR3 region has the DNA TGCAGCGTTGGTGGAGAATGGACTGAAGCTTTCTTT. Encoded protein: CSVGGEWTEAFF.